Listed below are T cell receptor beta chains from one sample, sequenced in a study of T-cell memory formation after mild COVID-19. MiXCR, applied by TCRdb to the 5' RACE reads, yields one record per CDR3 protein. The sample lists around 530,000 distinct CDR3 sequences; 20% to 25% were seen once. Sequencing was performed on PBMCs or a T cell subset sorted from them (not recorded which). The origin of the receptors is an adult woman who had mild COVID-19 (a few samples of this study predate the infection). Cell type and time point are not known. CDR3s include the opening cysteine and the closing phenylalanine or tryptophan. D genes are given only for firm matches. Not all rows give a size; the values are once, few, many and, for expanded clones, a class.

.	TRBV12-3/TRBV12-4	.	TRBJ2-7	TGTGCCAGCAGCCACGACGGGAAATACGAGCAGTACTTC	CASSHDGKYEQYF
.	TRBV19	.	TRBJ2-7	TGTGCCAGTAGTACGCCATACGAGCAGTACTTC	CASSTPYEQYF
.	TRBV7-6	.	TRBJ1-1	TGTGCCAGCAGCTTCCCACCGGGTCAGAACACTGAAGCTTTCTTT	CASSFPPGQNTEAFF
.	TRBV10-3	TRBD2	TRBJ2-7	TGTGCCATCAGTGAGGGTAGCGGGACCCTTCACGAGCAGTACTTC	CAISEGSGTLHEQYF
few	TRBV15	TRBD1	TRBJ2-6	TGTGCCACCAGCAGAGGTTTCCCGCCAGGGGGCCCGTCTGGGGCCAACGTCCTGACTTTC	CATSRGFPPGGPSGANVLTF
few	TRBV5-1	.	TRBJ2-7	TGCGCCAGCTTCCCCGGGACATCAACCTACGAGCAGTACTTC	CASFPGTSTYEQYF
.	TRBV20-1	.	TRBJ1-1	TGCAGCACTGGTTCTGAAGCTTTCTTT	CSTGSEAFF
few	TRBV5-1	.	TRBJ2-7	TGCGCCAGCAGCTCGTGGGACATCGACCGCTCCCGATACGAGCAGTACTTC	CASSSWDIDRSRYEQYF
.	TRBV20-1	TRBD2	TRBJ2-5	TGCAGTGCTAGAGGACTAGCGGGAGGGCCTCGCCGGTATTCTGAGACCCAGTACTTC	CSARGLAGGPRRYSETQYF
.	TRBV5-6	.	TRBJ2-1	TGTGCCAGCAGCCCTGGGGGGGGACAGTACAATGAGCAGTTCTTC	CASSPGGGQYNEQFF
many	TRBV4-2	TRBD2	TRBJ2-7	TGTGCCAGCAGCCAAGATGGGGGACTAGCGGGAAGCTACGAGCAGTACTTC	CASSQDGGLAGSYEQYF
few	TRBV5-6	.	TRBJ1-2	TGTGCCAGCAGCTTGGACAGGGACCTTGGCTACACCTTC	CASSLDRDLGYTF